Sequencing of this TCR beta chain was carried out in a study of shared clonotypes between healthy human individuals. For the study at large: CD8 memory received one plate per donor, CD8 naive two, CD4 memory three and CD4 naive three.

In the original processing: In the immunoSEQ data, sequences were junction-only and lacked quality scores, so filtering differed. The data were produced by immunoSEQ multiplex PCR, yet TCRdb's version contains in-frame clones alone and is incomplete. V, J and clone size reflect that table, while D and trimming were determined from the DNA. The sample holds approximately 2,000,000 clones, 93% seen once. Naive CD8 populations comprised CD45RO-negative cells positively selected for CCR7, excluding terminally differentiated effector memory CD45RA+ cells. Of note for this clone: The antigen is undetermined. Mismatch with germline at one junction end may stem from a read error.

The CDR3 extends over 13 amino acids. Germline CDR1 is PRHDT and CDR2 is FYEKMQ (reference sequence). Study results and caveats: A reduction in generation probabilities was seen for non-shared clonotypes relative to those shared by all four donors.

Sequenced material: naive CD8+ T cells from PBMCs. The clonotype originates from a man aged 18 to 30 in good health. Some clones in this sample may be carry-over from other donors' samples. V usage is TRBV13 and J usage is TRBJ2-7; D may correspond to TRBD1 or TRBD2 (5 bases each). The CDR3 DNA sequence: TGTGCCAGCAGTTTAGACCTAGAGGGGGAGCAGTACTTC. Protein sequence: CASSLDLEGEQYF.